This TCR beta chain was identified in a study of T cells after yellow fever vaccination. From the 5' RACE reads, TCRdb called clonotypes with MiXCR, one entry per CDR3 protein. The sample carries 450,000 to 600,000 distinct CDR3 sequences, around a sixth recorded once. V was pared by 8 bases and J by 2 bases, with 0 bases of the junction left unmatched. CDR1 is SGHVS, CDR2 FNYEAQ, per germline. The CDR3 is made up of 11 amino acids. Sample: PBMCs, taken 5 days after the first yellow fever vaccination. The V gene is TRBV7-6, the J gene TRBJ2-7, with 7 positions matching TRBD2. This clonotype was sampled from a man aged 18 to 35 who received the YFV17D yellow fever vaccine. CDR3 coding DNA: TGTGCCAGCGGGGGGGCCTACGAGCAGTACGTC. Its translation is CASGGAYEQYV.